This T cell receptor (beta chain) was sequenced for a study of CD4 T cells in relation to SARS-CoV-2 and coronaviruses. Here immunoSEQ multiplex PCR was the method, and the copy in TCRdb shows in-frame clones only, minus some. The data contain approximately 50,000 clones, under 95% of them singletons. In regard to this clone: What it recognizes is unknown.

Whole-study findings and limits: The assay detects memory recall responses, not culture-primed primary responses.

This receptor was taken from an adult with COVID-19. Sequences were obtained from naive CD4+ T cells from PBMCs. Subset here: naive CD4+ T cells isolated by negative enrichment.

CDR3: CASSYGQESEKLFF. The CDR3 DNA reads TGTGCCAGCAGTTACGGCCAGGAGAGTGAAAAACTGTTTTTT. V usage is TRBV6-2 or TRBV6-3 and J usage is TRBJ1-4; unclear D gene. The germline V gene encodes CDR1 MNHEY and CDR2 SVGEGT. V shed 2 bases and J shed 7 bases, with 11 bases lying between them. The length of the CDR3 is 14 residues.